This T cell receptor beta chain was observed in a study of blood T cells in healthy people across ages. V lost 3 bases to trimming and J lost 4 bases; unmatched junction nucleotides: 3. This CDR3 has 14 amino acids. This clonotype was counted a few times. Alongside a J-beta primer mix, a sample-barcoded 5' primer served in a second PCR lasting 7 to 11 cycles. Every molecule of cDNA carried a tag from a template-switch adaptor with 12 random nucleotides. Every sample returned 3 million or more CDR3-containing paired-end reads. One entry per CDR3 protein, called by TCRdb with MiXCR from the 5' RACE reads. This sample carries over 750,000 distinct CDR3 sequences, approximately 25% of them seen once, and the ten largest clones take roughly 9%. These records were also assigned to another study, of T cells of mothers and their children. This second study says: Three mothers and their six children, all healthy Caucasians, donated. Among related mother-child pairs, overlap was slightly higher than in unrelated pairs, though not significantly.

The rearrangement links TRBV12-3 or TRBV12-4 to TRBJ2-7, with 10 bases lining up with TRBD2. The TCR was taken from a boy younger than 18 in good health. The sample taken for sequencing was blood. In DNA, the CDR3 is TGTGCCAGCAGTTTCTCTAGCGGGAGTTACGAGCAGTACTTC. Amino acids: CASSFSSGSYEQYF.